The entry that follows covers one TCR beta chain sequence. In this sample, this clonotype turned up many times. The antigen this receptor binds is unknown. No much larger clone is present one base from it, and per-base qualities are unavailable. These data originate in a study of neurological immune-mediated disorders (dated by TCRdb to the late 2010s). Context from the whole study: Among the approximately 34 multiple sclerosis patients, relapsing-remitting MS accounted for some 30 and secondary progressive MS accounted for 3. The study compared peripheral blood TCR-beta repertoires of HTLV-I-associated myelopathy (HAM/TSP) patients, multiple sclerosis patients and healthy controls using UMI-based sequencing. Longitudinal samples, technical triplicates and paired sorted CD4+ and CD8+ T-cell subsets, alongside PBMC samples, were included among the 106 TCR-beta libraries. Of the 65 to 70 subjects in the cohort, some 15 were HAM/TSP patients, roughly 35 were multiple sclerosis patients, and about 20 were healthy controls.

Libraries from unsorted PBMCs were made from 2 million PBMCs kept in RNAlater at -80 degrees C until RNA extraction. The multiple sclerosis patients were enrolled in a US clinical protocol that evaluated disease progression with magnetic resonance imaging. Peripheral blood was subjected to Ficoll-Hypaque density gradient centrifugation to isolate PBMCs, which were then cryopreserved in liquid nitrogen. The cysteine opens and the phenylalanine closes a CDR3 of 12 amino acids. Only the CDR3 portion is preserved as DNA: 36 bases, with reading frame beginning at the first base. The germline V gene supplies CDR1 SGHDT and CDR2 YYEEEE. V lost 4 bases and J lost 7 bases; the stretch between them is 11 bases long. Overall results and qualifications from the work: No identical CDR3 amino acid sequences were found to be shared among expanded clones across subjects, suggesting that TCR-beta repertoires were private in all groups. No clinical or MRI features were associated with the MS cluster, and the authors said that larger cohorts are needed. Phylogenetic analysis grouped repertoires from 18 of 34 MS patients into a cluster of related CDR3 sequences, suggesting a possible repertoire-level signature. TCR clonal expansion was highest in HAM/TSP patients and lowest in MS patients, with MS patients falling below even healthy controls.

To synthesize cDNA, template-switch 5'RACE was performed with a primer carrying a 10-nucleotide random unique molecular identifier so that each TCR transcript was tagged. Every sequencing run yielded over 200 million TCR-beta sequences covering 15-18 subjects. The RNeasy kit was used to extract total RNA. The KAPA Real-time Library Amplification kit was used to amplify TCR-beta VDJ regions with primers for the TCR constant region and the 5'RACE anchor. A first PCR added sample indexes and Illumina adaptors, after which a second PCR increased the library yield. After Ampure bead purification, the TCR product of roughly 650 bp was size-selected on a 2% E-gel SizeSelection system. Before pooling, libraries had their quality checked on a Bioanalyzer, their concentration measured with Qubit, and their quantity determined with the Kapa Library Quantification kit. An Illumina HiSeq 2500 was used to sequence the libraries paired-end at 2 x 150 bp. To increase sequence diversity, about 25-31% phiX was spiked into each library pool. The paper's processing steps were these. Quality-filtered reads were processed with the UMI-based MiGEC pipeline, and over 90% of raw TCR sequences were removed by the MiGEC pipeline during error correction. IMGT germline references were used for alignment of VDJ genes, and clonotypes were defined by a unique CDR3 amino acid sequence together with V-J genes. Clonal expansion, Shannon diversity and CDR3 relatedness (CalcPairwiseDistances, ClusterSamples) were evaluated with VDJtools, and phylogenetic trees were built with CLCbio workbench. A clone was classed as expanded if it had 8 or more unique UMIs, a cutoff based on coefficient-of-variation modelling across technical triplicates. TCRdb redid the processing of the public reads, applying fastp at Q25 and MiXCR, and retained in-frame beta chains. Records with the same CDR3 protein are collapsed into one entry carrying the most frequent genes and DNA. The V and J calls follow TCRdb's processing rather than the paper's. The sample table contains over 35,000 distinct CDR3 sequences; only one count was recorded for approximately 4.2% of them. Of the sample, more than 2% falls within the top ten clones.

The chain joins TRBV5-6 to TRBJ1-1; the D region possibly corresponds to TRBD1 (5 bases align). Sequenced: PBMCs. The receptor was isolated from a man aged 30 to 39 with multiple sclerosis. The sequenced DNA: TGTGCCAGCAGCCTGGCCGGGGGTGAAGCTTTCTTT. It specifies CASSLAGGEAFF.